These 16 T cell receptor beta chains share one sample of origin, sequenced in a study of PD-1 blockade in mismatch repair-deficient tumors (dated by TCRdb to about 2017). Library method: the immunoSEQ multiplex PCR assay. Held by TCRdb, this immuneACCESS table contains in-frame sequences only and omits some clones. Under half of the omission traces to an unresolved V gene where checked; the cause of the rest is unknown. The sample includes some 100,000 clones, with 82% observed a single time. About 6.3% of the sample comes from the top ten. The sample here was peripheral blood, taken roughly eight months after starting pembrolizumab. The receptors shown here come from an adult with mismatch repair-deficient cancer.

The V call is TRBV7-2, the J call TRBJ1-2, with D perhaps TRBD1 (5 bases). The CDR3 contains 14 residues. CDR1 SGHTA and CDR2 FQGNSA come from the germline V gene. V gave up 5 bases and J gave up 7 bases, with 17 bases separating them. The CDR3 protein is CASSPRSGGGGYTF. CDR3 DNA: TGTGCCAGCAGCCCTAGATCGGGGGGGGGTGGCTACACCTTC.

V and J are TRBV29-1 and TRBJ1-1, with 7 bases fitting TRBD1. V trimming: 6 bases; J trimming: 5 bases; junction bases outside the gene matches: 12. The V gene's germline CDR1 is SQVTM and CDR2 ANQGSEA. This CDR3 contains 14 residues. Written as DNA, the CDR3 is TGCAGCGTCTCGACGGCCCAGGGGGGGACTGAAGCTTTCTTT. This sequence encodes CSVSTAQGGTEAFF.

V gene TRBV12-5 combines with J gene TRBJ2-3; 7 bases fit TRBD1. The V gene end was trimmed by 6 bases and the J gene end by 5 bases; junction bases not matched to a gene: 11. This CDR3 has 15 amino acids. Per germline, CDR1 LGHNT and CDR2 FRNRAP. For the CDR3, the DNA is TGTGCTAGTGGCCCGGACCAGGGACAGATAGATACGCAGTATTTT. Its translation is CASGPDQGQIDTQYF.

This clone was detected only a few times. V gene TRBV19 combines with J gene TRBJ1-5; 9 nucleotides match TRBD1. The CDR3 is 15 amino acids. Trimming cost V 5 bases and J 9 bases; bases outside gene matches: 11. Germline V gene sequence: CDR1 LNHDA, CDR2 SQIVND (reference sequence). Here the CDR3 DNA reads TGTGCCAGTAGTGGGGGACAGGGTTCCCGTGGGCCCCAGCATTTT. Protein: CASSGGQGSRGPQHF. The variable domain in full, completed from reference TRBV19 and TRBJ1-5, reads DGGITQSPKYLFRKEGQNVTLSCEQNLNHDAMYWYRQDPGQGLRLIYYSQIVNDFQKGDIAEGYSVSREKKESFPLTVTSAQKNPTAFYLCASSGGQGSRGPQHFGDGTRLSIL.

The V gene is TRBV30, the J gene TRBJ1-5; the D gene is possibly TRBD1 (5 bases). This CDR3 has 14 residues. Trimming cost V 2 bases and J 3 bases, with 11 bases left between them. Looked up from germline, CDR1 is GTSNPN and CDR2 is SVGIG (reference sequence). The chain's CDR3 is CAWSTGRNNQPQHF. DNA of the CDR3: TGTGCCTGGAGTACGGGACGGAACAATCAGCCCCAGCATTTT. The full variable domain, rest sourced from reference TRBV30 and TRBJ1-5, is SQTIHQWPATLVQPVGSPLSLECTVEGTSNPNLYWYRQAAGRGLQLLFYSVGIGQISSEVPQNLSASRPQDRQFILSSKKLLLSDSGFYLCAWSTGRNNQPQHFGDGTRLSIL.

The chain couples TRBV2 to TRBJ2-2, with D perhaps matching TRBD1 (6 bases). Germline V gene sequence: CDR1 SNHLY, CDR2 FYNNEI. The V end lost 6 bases, the J end lost 3 bases, and 14 bases lay between the germline ends. The CDR3 loop spans 15 amino acids. Here the CDR3 DNA reads TGTGCCAGCAGACGGAACAGGGAAGACACCGGGGAGCTGTTTTTT. Encoded protein: CASRRNREDTGELFF.

In nucleotides, the CDR3 is TGTGCCAGTACCCCGGGCAGGGGAGGCTACGAGCAGTACTTC. Residues: CASTPGRGGYEQYF. This chain joins TRBV19 and TRBJ2-7, with D perhaps given as TRBD1 or TRBD2 (6 bases each). Germline lookup yields CDR1 LNHDA and CDR2 SQIVND (reference sequence). This CDR3 contains 14 residues. Trimming removed 7 bases at V and 3 bases at J, with 16 bases between.

This sequence joins TRBV7-2 and TRBJ1-5; weak D call: TRBD1 (6 bases). The germline gives CDR1 SGHTA, CDR2 FQGNSA. The CDR3 covers 13 residues. The germline V and J ends were trimmed by 4 bases and 5 bases, with 9 bases remaining between them. The CDR3 bases are TGTGCCAGCAGCTCGGACAGCTATCAGCCCCAGCATTTT. This codes for CASSSDSYQPQHF.

The chain recombines TRBV28 with TRBJ2-7; 8 nucleotides line up with TRBD1. The CDR3 is 14 amino acids. The V gene end was trimmed by 3 bases and the J gene end by 8 bases; junction bases not matched to a gene: 9. Per the germline V gene, CDR1 is MDHEN and CDR2 is SYDVKM. In nucleotides, the CDR3 is TGTGCCAGCAGTTTGAGGCTAACAGGGGGGAAGCAGTACTTC. Protein sequence: CASSLRLTGGKQYF.

This rearrangement joins TRBV9 to TRBJ1-1; TRBD1 agrees at 8 bases. The CDR3 totals 17 residues. With 6 bases clipped from V and 2 bases from J, the junction kept 15 bases outside the gene matches. CDR1 SGDLS and CDR2 YYNGEE come from the germline V gene. The CDR3 nucleotides read TGTGCCAGCACCCCTTTCGCCAATCAGGGGGCAAACACTGAAGCTTTCTTT. It encodes CASTPFANQGANTEAFF.

CDR3 in DNA: TGTGCCAGCAGTGAGACAGGGGGCTTTCTCGAGCAGTACTTC. It encodes CASSETGGFLEQYF. The rearrangement links TRBV6-5 to TRBJ2-7, with 10 nucleotides matching TRBD1. V lost 5 bases to trimming and J lost 6 bases; unmatched junction nucleotides: 7. Germline V CDR1 and CDR2: MNHEY, SVGAGI. This CDR3 region has 14 residues.

V gene TRBV7-3 combines with J gene TRBJ2-1; D uncertain. Trimming took off 4 bases at V and 2 bases at J, with 15 bases between the two ends. The germline CDR1 and CDR2 sequences are SGHTA and FQGTGA. CDR3 size: 16 residues. In DNA, the CDR3 is TGTGCCAGCAGCTCAGGACCCTTAGCTCCCTACAATGAGCAGTTCTTC. It is translated as CASSSGPLAPYNEQFF.

The chain combines TRBV2 with TRBJ2-2; D might be TRBD1 (5 bases). The V gene's germline CDR1 is SNHLY and CDR2 FYNNEI. The germline V and J ends were trimmed by 7 bases and 8 bases, with 17 bases remaining between them. This CDR3 is 14 amino acids long. The chain's CDR3 is CASTPTGLGGELFF. CDR3 DNA: TGTGCCAGCACGCCCACAGGTTTAGGTGGGGAGCTGTTTTTT.

V usage is TRBV15 and J usage is TRBJ2-5; D ambiguous. The ends were cut back, 1 base at V and 5 bases at J, with 8 bases in the middle. This CDR3 is 13 amino acids long. CDR1 LNHNV and CDR2 YYDKDF come from the germline V gene (reference sequence). CDR3 in amino acids: CATSRGFEETQYF. The CDR3 region has the DNA TGTGCCACCAGCAGAGGGTTCGAGGAGACCCAGTACTTC.

The gene calls are TRBV6-6 and TRBJ2-1, with D tentatively TRBD2 (5 bases). This CDR3 is 14 amino acids long. Germline V gives CDR1 MNHNY, CDR2 SVGAGI (reference sequence). V dropped 6 bases and J dropped 4 bases, with 13 bases sitting between them. Here the CDR3 reads CASRTTEGYNEQFF. CDR3 bases: TGTGCCAGCAGGACTACAGAGGGTTACAATGAGCAGTTCTTC.

The DNA for the CDR3 is TGTGCCAGCAGTCCTAAGATGTCTGGGGGAGTGAGGGAGACCCAGTACTTC. Protein sequence: CASSPKMSGGVRETQYF. The chain joins TRBV27 to TRBJ2-5; D may correspond to TRBD1 or TRBD2 (5 bases each). Germline V gives CDR1 MNHEY, CDR2 SMNVEV (reference sequence). V was cut by 5 bases and J by 5 bases, with 24 bases left in between. This CDR3 contains 17 residues.